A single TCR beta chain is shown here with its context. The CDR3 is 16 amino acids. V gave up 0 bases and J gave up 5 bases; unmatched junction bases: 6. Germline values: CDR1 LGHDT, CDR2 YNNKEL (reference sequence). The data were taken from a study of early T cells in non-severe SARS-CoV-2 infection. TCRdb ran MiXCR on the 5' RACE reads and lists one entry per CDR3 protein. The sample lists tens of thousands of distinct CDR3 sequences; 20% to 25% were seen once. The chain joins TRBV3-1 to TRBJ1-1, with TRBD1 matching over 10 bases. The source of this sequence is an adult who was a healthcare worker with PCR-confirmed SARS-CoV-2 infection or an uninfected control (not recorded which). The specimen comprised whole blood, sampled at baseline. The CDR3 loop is CASSQDHGTGVTEAFF. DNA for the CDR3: TGTGCCAGCAGCCAAGATCATGGGACAGGGGTTACTGAAGCTTTCTTT.